The 3 T cell receptor beta chains reported below all come from one sample, sequenced in a study of a mutant IDH1 vaccine in newly diagnosed glioma. Time point meaning: baseline, week 1 (first vaccination visit). The treatment here: pre-vaccination baseline after standard-of-care therapy. The repertoire was sequenced with immunoSEQ multiplex PCR; TCRdb's copy has only in-frame clones and lacks some. The table includes some 100,000 clones, 80% to 90% detected once. The starting material was PBMCs, obtained from a glioma patient treated with radiotherapy, temozolomide or both. The receptors here all came from a woman in her forties or fifties with glioma.

This clone was recorded only once. The chain employs TRBV11-2 and TRBJ2-7; D remains unclear. The V end lost 5 bases, the J end lost 3 bases, and 17 bases lay between the germline ends. CDR3 length: 15 residues. Germline V gene data show CDR1 as SGHAT and CDR2 as FQNNGV. CDR3 amino acids: CASSHFGAAGYEQYF. Here the CDR3 DNA reads TGTGCCAGCAGCCACTTCGGCGCGGCAGGCTACGAGCAGTACTTC. The whole variable domain, filled in from reference TRBV11-2 and TRBJ2-7, reads EAGVAQSPRYKIIEKRQSVAFWCNPISGHATLYWYQQILGQGPKLLIQFQNNGVVDDSQLPKDRFSAERLKGVDSTLKIQPAKLEDSAVYLCASSHFGAAGYEQYFGPGTRLTVT.

The J gene is TRBJ1-5, the V gene TRBV28; no clear D. Germline CDR1 reads MDHEN; CDR2 reads SYDVKM. The length of the CDR3 is 14 residues. Trimming stripped 4 bases from V and 1 base from J, with 8 bases between. The CDR3 here is CASSSVASNQPQHF. CDR3 sequence (DNA): TGTGCCAGCAGTTCAGTTGCAAGCAATCAGCCCCAGCATTTT.

The table lists this clone with a count of one. V is TRBV2 and J is TRBJ1-4, with TRBD1 identical over 7 bases. The CDR3 extends over 14 amino acids. The trim removed 7 bases at V and 6 bases at J, leaving 8 bases unmatched. In germline, CDR1 is SNHLY, CDR2 FYNNEI. The CDR3, as DNA: TGTGCCAGCATGCCAGACAGGGCTCATGAAAAACTGTTTTTT. Its translation: CASMPDRAHEKLFF.